This paragraph reports one T cell receptor beta chain. Its matching antigen is unknown. This entry belongs to a study of beta chain features in type 1 diabetes. Overall study findings and caveats: Researchers cautioned that cDNA sequencing could over-represent cells with high TCR expression. Within each of all four CD4+ subsets, Type 1 diabetes patients had TCRB CDR3s that were moderately but significantly shorter.

The CDR3 runs to 14 residues. The V gene lost 4 bases and the J gene lost 3 bases, with 11 bases spanning the gap. Germline loops: CDR1 SGHRS, CDR2 YFSETQ. The entirety of the isolated RNA underwent reverse transcription, so expressed TCRB transcripts were sequenced. This table comes from immunoSEQ multiplex PCR, and its TCRdb copy is limited to in-frame clones, with some not included. Of a few hundred thousand clones in the sample, 16% were seen once. The clonotype was recovered from a man younger than 45 with type 1 diabetes. The sequenced sample was naive CD4+ T cells from blood. The rearrangement links TRBV5-1 to TRBJ2-1; the D gene is possibly TRBD1 (6 bases). CDR3 DNA sequence: TGCGCCAGCAGCGTGGACAGAAGCTACAATGAGCAGTTCTTC. Residues: CASSVDRSYNEQFF.